The entry that follows covers one T cell receptor (beta chain) sequence. As yet, its antigen is unknown. This entry belongs to a study of shared clonotypes between healthy human individuals. Whole-study context: CD4 naive and CD4 memory each took three plates per donor, while CD8 naive took two and CD8 memory one. Study conclusions and caveats: Incompleteness in sorted-subset sequencing, despite large depth, was shown by rarefaction.

At a deep level, the assay was run. The repertoire was sequenced with immunoSEQ multiplex PCR; TCRdb's copy has only in-frame clones and lacks some. The sample has approximately 2.3 million clones, 85% to 95% seen once. Nashville, Tennessee was home to all donors, each a Caucasian adult. The receptor was derived from a man younger than 30 in good health. Some clones in this sample may be carry-over from other donors' samples. Sequencing was performed on naive CD4+ T cells from PBMCs. Sample subset: CD45RA+ positively selected.

CDR3 in DNA: TGTGCCAGTAGTATAGGGACTAGCGGGCCATACGAGCAGTACTTC. It translates to CASSIGTSGPYEQYF. The rearrangement joins TRBV19 to TRBJ2-7; TRBD2 matches at 11 bases. After removal of 1 base from V and 4 bases from J, the junction contained 3 bases not matched to a gene. The CDR3 spans 15 residues. Looked up from germline, CDR1 is LNHDA and CDR2 is SQIVND (reference sequence). The full variable domain, rest sourced from reference TRBV19 and TRBJ2-7, is DGGITQSPKYLFRKEGQNVTLSCEQNLNHDAMYWYRQDPGQGLRLIYYSQIVNDFQKGDIAEGYSVSREKKESFPLTVTSAQKNPTAFYLCASSIGTSGPYEQYFGPGTRLTVT.